This T cell receptor beta chain was sequenced during a study of T-cell memory formation after mild COVID-19. Broader study findings: Clonal second-wave expansions that peaked on day 37 had unconfirmed SARS-CoV-2 specificity. Pre-infection memory already had some responding clones, implying cross-reactive memory joined. Mostly located in CM and EM were contracting CD4+ clones, with contracting CD8+ clones located in EMRA.

Germline V gene data show CDR1 as SGHVS and CDR2 as FQNEAQ. The V segment lost 1 base and the J segment 2 bases; nucleotides outside the gene matches: 13. CDR3 size: 18 residues. As regards this clonotype: Its specificity is unknown.

TCRdb ran MiXCR on the 5' RACE reads and lists one entry per CDR3 protein. This sample has about 410,000 distinct CDR3 sequences, with about 20% found just once. Sequenced: PBMCs or a T cell subset sorted from them (not recorded which). The receptor was isolated from a man between 18 and 35 years old who had mild COVID-19 (a few samples of this study predate the infection). Cell type and time point are not known. The chain uses TRBV7-8 and TRBJ2-7, with 8 nucleotides matching TRBD2. CDR3: CASSLETWRGVLPYEQYF. The CDR3 DNA is TGTGCCAGCAGCTTAGAAACCTGGCGGGGGGTTCTCCCCTACGAGCAGTACTTC.